This T cell receptor (beta chain) emerged from a study of cytomegalovirus exposure and HLA in healthy donors. Study-level results: Investigators reported over 150 TCR beta chains as tied to cytomegalovirus. Productive status was seen about 90% or about 30% of the time for most TCR beta V segments in an earlier analysis. Highly shared sequence variants in one cluster were likely a sequencing artifact.

Per germline, CDR1 SGHTA and CDR2 FQGNSA. Deletions cut 1 base from V and 6 bases from J, with 13 bases between. The CDR3 is made up of 15 amino acids. A word on this clone: Its matching antigen is unknown.

The primer mix had 60 Vbeta and 13 Jbeta primers. Sequencing used immunoSEQ multiplex PCR; TCRdb keeps in-frame clones, though not all of them. The table records under 150,000 clones, about 85% of them present only once. This receptor was obtained from a woman under 40 in good health and CMV-seropositive. The specimen was PBMCs. The V gene is TRBV7-2, the J gene TRBJ2-1; weak D call: TRBD2 (6 bases). Here the CDR3 reads CASSLGLGEANEQFF. CDR3 in DNA: TGTGCCAGCAGCTTAGGACTAGGGGAGGCCAATGAGCAGTTCTTC.